This T cell receptor (beta chain) was obtained from a study of T cell responses to AZD1222 COVID-19 vaccine. This CDR3 spans 14 amino acids. Trimming shortened V by 3 bases and J by 4 bases, and 9 bases separated the two germline ends. CDR1 and CDR2 from the germline V gene are LNHDA and SQIVND (reference sequence). The protocol was immunoSEQ multiplex PCR, while the TCRdb copy is restricted to in-frame clones and leaves out a portion. The sample lists roughly 200,000 clones; more than 85% were seen once. The sample here was peripheral blood, taken 28 days after the second AZD1222 dose. V usage is TRBV19 and J usage is TRBJ2-2; possible D gene TRBD2, 6 bases. The receptor was isolated from an adult who received the AZD1222 COVID-19 vaccine. CDR3 region: CASSMGTFTGELFF. The DNA of the CDR3 is TGTGCCAGTAGTATGGGGACTTTCACCGGGGAGCTGTTTTTT.